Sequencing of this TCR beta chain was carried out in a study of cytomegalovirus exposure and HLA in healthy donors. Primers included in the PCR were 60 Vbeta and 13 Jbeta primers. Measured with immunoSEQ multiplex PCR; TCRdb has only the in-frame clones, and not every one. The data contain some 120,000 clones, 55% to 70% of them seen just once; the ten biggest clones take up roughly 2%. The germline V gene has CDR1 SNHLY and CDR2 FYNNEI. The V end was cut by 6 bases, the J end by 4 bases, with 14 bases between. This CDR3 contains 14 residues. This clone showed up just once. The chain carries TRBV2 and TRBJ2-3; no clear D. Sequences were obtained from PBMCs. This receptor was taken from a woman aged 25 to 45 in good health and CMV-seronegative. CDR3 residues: CASRPWAPADTQYF. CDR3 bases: TGTGCCAGCAGGCCGTGGGCACCGGCAGATACGCAGTATTTT.